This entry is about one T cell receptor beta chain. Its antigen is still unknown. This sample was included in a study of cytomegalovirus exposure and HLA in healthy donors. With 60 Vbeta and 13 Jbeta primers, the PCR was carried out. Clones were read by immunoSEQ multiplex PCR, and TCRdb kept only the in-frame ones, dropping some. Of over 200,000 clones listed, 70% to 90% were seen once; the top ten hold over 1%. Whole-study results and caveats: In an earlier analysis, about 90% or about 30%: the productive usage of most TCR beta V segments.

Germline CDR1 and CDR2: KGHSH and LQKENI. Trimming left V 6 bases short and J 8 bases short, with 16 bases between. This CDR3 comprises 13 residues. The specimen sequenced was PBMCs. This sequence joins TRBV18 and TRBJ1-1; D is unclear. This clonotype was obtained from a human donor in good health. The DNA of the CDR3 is TGTGCCAGCTCGTATGTGTCGGAGGAGGAAGCTTTCTTT. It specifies CASSYVSEEEAFF.